This TCR beta chain derives from a study of shared clonotypes between healthy human individuals. Naive CD8 cells lacked CD45RO, underwent positive selection for CCR7 and left out terminally differentiated effector memory CD45RA+ cells. The donors were all Caucasian adults (living in Nashville, Tennessee). Method: immunoSEQ multiplex PCR; TCRdb's copy keeps in-frame clones and lacks some. The sample holds 1.5 million to 2.5 million clones, over 85% seen once. This CDR3 spans 14 amino acids. Per germline, CDR1 LNHDA and CDR2 SQIVND (reference sequence). V was trimmed by 5 bases and J by 0 bases, leaving 8 bases between them.

The sequencing input was naive CD8+ T cells sorted from blood. The chain carries TRBV19 and TRBJ2-1, with no clear D. This clonotype was sampled from a man aged 18 to 30 in good health. Written as DNA, the CDR3 is TGTGCCAGTAGTTTTGGCGACTCCTACAATGAGCAGTTCTTC. Amino acid sequence: CASSFGDSYNEQFF.